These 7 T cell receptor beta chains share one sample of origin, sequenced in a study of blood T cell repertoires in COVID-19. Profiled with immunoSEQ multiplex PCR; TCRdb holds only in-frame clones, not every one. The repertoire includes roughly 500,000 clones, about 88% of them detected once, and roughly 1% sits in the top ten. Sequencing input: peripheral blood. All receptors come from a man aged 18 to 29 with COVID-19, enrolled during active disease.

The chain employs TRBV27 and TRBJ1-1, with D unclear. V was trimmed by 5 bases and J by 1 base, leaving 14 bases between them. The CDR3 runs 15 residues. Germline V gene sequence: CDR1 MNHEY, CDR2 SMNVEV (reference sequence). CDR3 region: CASSEAGGWNTEAFF. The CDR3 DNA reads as TGTGCCAGCAGTGAGGCGGGAGGGTGGAACACTGAAGCTTTCTTT.

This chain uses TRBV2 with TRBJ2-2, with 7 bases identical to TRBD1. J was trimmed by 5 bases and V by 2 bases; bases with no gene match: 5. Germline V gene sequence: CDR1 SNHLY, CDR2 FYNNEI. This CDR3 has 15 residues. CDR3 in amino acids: CASSEQGELTGELFF. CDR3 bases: TGTGCCAGCAGTGAACAGGGGGAGCTGACCGGGGAGCTGTTTTTT.

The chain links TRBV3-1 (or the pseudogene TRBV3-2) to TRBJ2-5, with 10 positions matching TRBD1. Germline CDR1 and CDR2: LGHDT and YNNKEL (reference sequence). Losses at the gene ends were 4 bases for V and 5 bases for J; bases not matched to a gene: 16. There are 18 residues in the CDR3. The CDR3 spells CASSPLWGAGQGRETQYF. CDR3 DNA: TGTGCCAGCAGCCCATTGTGGGGGGCGGGACAGGGGCGGGAGACCCAGTACTTC.

This CDR3 is CATSDPTSGGPPDTQYF. DNA for the CDR3: TGTGCCACCAGTGATCCGACTAGCGGGGGCCCCCCAGATACGCAGTATTTT. V gene TRBV24-1 combines with J gene TRBJ2-3; 12 bases match TRBD2. V shed 3 bases and J 4 bases; nucleotides not matched to a gene: 7. The germline V gene has CDR1 KGHDR and CDR2 SFDVKD. The CDR3 covers 17 residues.

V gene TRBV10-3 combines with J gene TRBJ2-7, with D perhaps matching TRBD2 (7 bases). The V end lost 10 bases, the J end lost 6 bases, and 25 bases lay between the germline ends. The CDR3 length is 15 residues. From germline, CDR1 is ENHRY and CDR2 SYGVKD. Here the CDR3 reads CATMEGGRGGLEQYF. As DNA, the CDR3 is TGTGCCACCATGGAGGGGGGGCGGGGAGGCCTCGAGCAGTACTTC.

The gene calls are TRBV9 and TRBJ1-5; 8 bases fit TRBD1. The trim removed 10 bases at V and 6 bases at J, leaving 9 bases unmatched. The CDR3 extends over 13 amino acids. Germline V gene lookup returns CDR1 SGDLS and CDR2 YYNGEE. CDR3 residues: CAGWDRSSQPQHF. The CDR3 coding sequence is TGTGCCGGATGGGACAGGTCGAGTCAGCCCCAGCATTTT.

The CDR3 sequence is CATGKGGTGTDTQYF. Here the CDR3 DNA reads TGTGCCACTGGGAAGGGCGGGACTGGGACAGATACGCAGTATTTT. V gene TRBV15 combines with J gene TRBJ2-3; a weak D match, TRBD2 (6 bases). The CDR3 is 15 residues long. CDR1 LNHNV and CDR2 YYDKDF come from the germline V gene (reference sequence). V was pared by 9 bases and J by 3 bases, with 19 bases between.